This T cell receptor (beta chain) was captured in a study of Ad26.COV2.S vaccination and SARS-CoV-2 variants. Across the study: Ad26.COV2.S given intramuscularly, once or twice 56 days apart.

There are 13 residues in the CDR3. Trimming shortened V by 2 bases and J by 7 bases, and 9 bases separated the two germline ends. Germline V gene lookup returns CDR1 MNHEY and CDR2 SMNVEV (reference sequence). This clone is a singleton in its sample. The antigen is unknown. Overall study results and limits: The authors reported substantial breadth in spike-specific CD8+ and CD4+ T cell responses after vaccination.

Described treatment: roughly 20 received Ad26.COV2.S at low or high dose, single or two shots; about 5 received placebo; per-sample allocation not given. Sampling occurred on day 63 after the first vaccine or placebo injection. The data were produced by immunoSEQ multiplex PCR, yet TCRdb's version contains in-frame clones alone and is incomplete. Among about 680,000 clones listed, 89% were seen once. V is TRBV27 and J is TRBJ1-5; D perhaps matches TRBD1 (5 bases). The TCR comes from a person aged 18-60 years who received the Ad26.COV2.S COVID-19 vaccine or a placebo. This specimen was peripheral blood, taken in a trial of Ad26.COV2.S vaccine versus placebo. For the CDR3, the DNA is TGTGCCAGCAGTTTAGGAGGGGAGCAGCCCCAGCATTTT. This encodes CASSLGGEQPQHF.